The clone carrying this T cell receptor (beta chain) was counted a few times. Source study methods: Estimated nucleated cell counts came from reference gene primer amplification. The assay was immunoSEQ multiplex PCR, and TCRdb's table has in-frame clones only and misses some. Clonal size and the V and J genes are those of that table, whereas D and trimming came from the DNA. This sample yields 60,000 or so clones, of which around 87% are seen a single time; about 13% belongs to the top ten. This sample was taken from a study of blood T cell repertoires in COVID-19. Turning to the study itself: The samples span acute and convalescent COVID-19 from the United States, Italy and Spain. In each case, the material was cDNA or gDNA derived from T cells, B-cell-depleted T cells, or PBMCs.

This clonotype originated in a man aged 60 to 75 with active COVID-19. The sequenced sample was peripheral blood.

CDR3 DNA sequence: TGCGCCAGCAGCCAAGGGCTAGCCAATGAAAAACTGTTTTTT. This encodes CASSQGLANEKLFF. V usage is TRBV4-1 and J usage is TRBJ1-4; D gene unclear. CDR1 MGHRA and CDR2 YSYEKL come from the germline V gene. Between the trimmed V and J ends, which lost 1 base and 5 bases, there was a span of 8 bases. The CDR3 has 14 residues.